Listed here are 22 T cell receptor beta chains from one sample, sequenced in a study of T cells in localized non-small cell lung cancer. Profiling relied on immunoSEQ multiplex PCR, and the TCRdb table lists in-frame clones only, not all of them. Found here are over 70,000 clones, approximately 90% of them singletons; the top ten hold 4.1%. The sample consisted of PBMCs, taken before any cancer treatment. All receptors come from a woman aged 40-75 years with stage II squamous cell lung carcinoma.

This clone was counted a few times. The chain couples TRBV5-1 to TRBJ1-2; no firm D call. V gave up 4 bases and J gave up 3 bases, with 13 bases separating them. Germline V lookup: CDR1 SGHRS, CDR2 YFSETQ. This CDR3 is 14 amino acids long. The CDR3 spells CASSHSGGDYGYTF. CDR3 DNA: TGCGCCAGCAGCCATTCCGGTGGGGACTATGGCTACACCTTC.

The chain couples TRBV4-1 to TRBJ2-2; D uncertain. CDR3 length equals 14 residues. V lost 0 bases and J lost 6, with 8 bases in between. CDR1 MGHRA and CDR2 YSYEKL come from the germline V gene. The CDR3 region has the DNA TGCGCCAGCAGCCAAGATAGAGGTTCCGGGGAGCTGTTTTTT. Translating it yields CASSQDRGSGELFF.

CDR3 region: CASRKVQGGTEAFF. The DNA for the CDR3 is TGTGCCAGCAGAAAGGTTCAGGGCGGCACTGAAGCTTTCTTT. This chain uses TRBV6-4 with TRBJ1-1; D is possibly TRBD1 (5 bases). Trimming took off 6 bases at V and 4 bases at J, with 15 bases between the two ends. Germline CDR1 reads MRHNA; CDR2 reads SNTAGT. This CDR3 spans 14 amino acids.

This chain links TRBV19 with TRBJ1-4, with TRBD1 identical over 8 bases. This CDR3 is 11 amino acids long. V shed 10 bases, J shed 10 bases, and the junction held 5 bases outside the gene matches. Germline V gene lookup returns CDR1 LNHDA and CDR2 SQIVND (reference sequence). CDR3 nucleotide sequence: TGTGCCACCTCAGGGGGCGGAAAACTGTTTTTT. It is translated as CATSGGGKLFF.

The J gene is TRBJ1-1, the V gene TRBV6-6; 7 bases line up with TRBD1. CDR3 length: 13 amino acids. The J segment lost 4 bases and the V segment lost 8 bases, leaving 7 bases of the junction unmatched. Germline V gene lookup returns CDR1 MNHNY and CDR2 SVGAGI (reference sequence). The CDR3 region is CASSTGARTEAFF. The CDR3 coding sequence is TGTGCCAGCTCCACAGGGGCCCGCACTGAAGCTTTCTTT.

The chain links TRBV5-4 to TRBJ2-1; 8 bases map to TRBD2. The CDR3 has 16 amino acids. Trimming took 3 bases from V and 0 from J; bases not matched to a gene: 5. The V gene's germline CDR1 is SGHNT and CDR2 YYREEE (reference sequence). The CDR3, as DNA: TGTGCCAGCAGCTCCCTAAGCGGGAGCTCCTACAATGAGCAGTTCTTC. Translated: CASSSLSGSSYNEQFF.

V gene TRBV6-6 combines with J gene TRBJ1-2; unclear D gene. Trimming took off 7 bases at V and 2 bases at J, with 11 bases between the two ends. Germline V gene data show CDR1 as MNHNY and CDR2 as SVGAGI (reference sequence). The CDR3 consists of 13 residues. The CDR3 protein is CASTPLGNYGYTF. CDR3 bases: TGTGCCAGCACCCCCTTGGGAAACTATGGCTACACCTTC.

The chain recombines TRBV6-5 with TRBJ1-4, with TRBD1 matching 9 bases. V gave up 6 bases and J gave up 6 bases; unmatched junction bases: 2. The length of the CDR3 is 13 residues. Germline V lookup: CDR1 MNHEY, CDR2 SVGAGI. Here the CDR3 DNA reads TGTGCCAGCAGACGGACAGGGGATGAAAAACTGTTTTTT. Translation gives CASRRTGDEKLFF.

This sequence joins TRBV10-2 and TRBJ1-2, with a weak D call TRBD1 (6 bases). The V gene lost 2 bases and the J gene lost 8 bases, with 18 bases spanning the gap. The CDR3 contains 15 residues. Germline CDR1 reads WSHSY; CDR2 reads SAAADI. For the CDR3, the DNA is TGCGCCAGCAGTGAGAGTTCGGGGGCAGGTGGAGGCTACACCTTC. This gives the protein CASSESSGAGGGYTF.

This clone is a singleton in its sample. The chain employs TRBV7-2 and TRBJ1-2; D not certain. The CDR3 covers 14 residues. Trimming shortened V by 4 bases and J by 1 base, and 10 bases separated the two germline ends. Germline V gives CDR1 SGHTA, CDR2 FQGNSA. The CDR3 bases are TGTGCCAGCAGCTCAAGCGGGTTTAACTATGGCTACACCTTC. Protein: CASSSSGFNYGYTF.

The chain links TRBV11-2 to TRBJ1-5; D not resolved. The germline gives CDR1 SGHAT, CDR2 FQNNGV. The CDR3 extends over 16 amino acids. The V gene lost 3 bases and the J gene lost 0 bases, with 12 bases spanning the gap. CDR3 in amino acids: CASSLGTTNSNQPQHF. As DNA, the CDR3 is TGTGCCAGCAGCTTGGGCACAACAAATAGCAATCAGCCCCAGCATTTT. The complete variable domain, with remaining parts taken from reference TRBV11-2 and TRBJ1-5, reads EAGVAQSPRYKIIEKRQSVAFWCNPISGHATLYWYQQILGQGPKLLIQFQNNGVVDDSQLPKDRFSAERLKGVDSTLKIQPAKLEDSAVYLCASSLGTTNSNQPQHFGDGTRLSIL.

The chain uses TRBV4-1 and TRBJ1-6; D uncertain. Germline V gives CDR1 MGHRA, CDR2 YSYEKL. V lost 0 bases to trimming and J lost 6 bases, with 15 bases between them. This CDR3 spans 17 amino acids. The CDR3 protein is CASSQDLRIQSNSPLHF. The CDR3 coding sequence is TGCGCCAGCAGCCAAGATTTGAGGATCCAATCTAATTCACCCCTCCACTTT.

The rearrangement links TRBV28 to TRBJ2-1; TRBD2 matches 9 bases. This CDR3 is built from 15 residues. V dropped 6 bases and J dropped 5; count of bases not matched to a gene: 8. Germline assignment: CDR1 MDHEN and CDR2 SYDVKM. This CDR3 reads CASRPIAGAHNEQFF. CDR3 DNA sequence: TGTGCCAGCAGGCCAATAGCGGGGGCCCACAATGAGCAGTTCTTC.

The chain combines TRBV7-6 with TRBJ1-4; D perhaps matches TRBD1 (5 bases). This CDR3 contains 16 residues. Germline V CDR1 and CDR2: SGHVS, FNYEAQ. V was trimmed by 5 bases and J by 5 bases, leaving 18 bases between them. The CDR3 DNA reads as TGTGCCAGCAGCCTAGGACCCAGGGAACGCAATGAAAAACTGTTTTTT. Its translation is CASSLGPRERNEKLFF.

This clone was recorded only once. This sequence joins TRBV6-1 and TRBJ1-5; no clear D gene. CDR3 length: 15 residues. CDR1 and CDR2 from the germline V gene are MNHNS and SASEGT. Trimming stripped 6 bases from V and 0 bases from J, with 12 bases between. The CDR3 reads CASRRQLGSNQPQHF. The CDR3, as DNA: TGTGCCAGCAGGCGCCAGCTTGGTAGCAATCAGCCCCAGCATTTT.

The rearrangement joins TRBV28 to TRBJ1-2; D uncertain. The length of the CDR3 is 13 residues. Germline CDR1 reads MDHEN; CDR2 reads SYDVKM. CDR3 region: CGSKSPANYGYTF. The CDR3 coding sequence is TGTGGATCGAAATCACCAGCTAACTATGGCTACACCTTC.

The V call is TRBV11-2, the J call TRBJ1-2; 7 bases fit TRBD1. The CDR3 covers 16 residues. The V segment lost 3 bases and the J segment 8 bases; nucleotides outside the gene matches: 15. Germline loops: CDR1 SGHAT, CDR2 FQNNGV. The CDR3: CASSLIRGRPFAGYTF. DNA of the CDR3: TGTGCCAGCAGCTTGATAAGGGGGCGGCCCTTTGCCGGCTACACCTTC.

This clone is a singleton in its sample. This chain uses TRBV28 with TRBJ1-2, with 7 bases identical to TRBD1. CDR3 size: 17 residues. Germline V lookup: CDR1 MDHEN, CDR2 SYDVKM. V trimming: 10 bases; J trimming: 0 bases; junction bases outside the gene matches: 17. The DNA for the CDR3 is TGTGCCACCCTCCCAGTTCGCGGGACAGTAGCTAACTATGGCTACACCTTC. Its protein product is CATLPVRGTVANYGYTF.

The chain recombines TRBV7-8 with TRBJ2-7; TRBD1 matches at 9 bases. CDR1 and CDR2 from the germline V gene are SGHVS and FQNEAQ. V was clipped by 1 base and J by 2 bases; unmatched bases: 3. The CDR3 loop spans 15 amino acids. CDR3 residues: CASSLGTGVAYEQYF. CDR3 sequence (DNA): TGTGCCAGCAGCTTAGGGACAGGGGTAGCCTACGAGCAGTACTTC.

The rearrangement uses TRBV6-1 and TRBJ2-2; 8 nucleotides agree with TRBD1. The CDR3 covers 14 residues. Germline V lookup: CDR1 MNHNS, CDR2 SASEGT. V trimming: 4 bases; J trimming: 5 bases; junction bases outside the gene matches: 3. This CDR3 is CASSARTGTGELFF. CDR3 DNA sequence: TGTGCCAGCAGTGCAAGGACAGGGACCGGGGAGCTGTTTTTT.

This chain links TRBV7-2 with TRBJ2-5, with 10 bases identical to TRBD1. J lost 6 bases, V lost 0 bases, and 7 bases had no gene match. CDR3 length: 16 amino acids. The germline gives CDR1 SGHTA, CDR2 FQGNSA. The CDR3 nucleotides are TGTGCCAGCAGCTTAGCCTCGACAGGGGGCGGAAAGACCCAGTACTTC. Translation: CASSLASTGGGKTQYF.

The chain links TRBV2 to TRBJ1-4; a possible D gene is TRBD1 (5 bases). CDR3 length equals 15 residues. Germline CDR1 is SNHLY and CDR2 is FYNNEI. V lost 5 bases to trimming and J lost 0 bases, with 10 bases between them. For the CDR3, the DNA is TGTGCCAGCAGTTTTCGACAGTCAACTAATGAAAAACTGTTTTTT. This gives the protein CASSFRQSTNEKLFF.